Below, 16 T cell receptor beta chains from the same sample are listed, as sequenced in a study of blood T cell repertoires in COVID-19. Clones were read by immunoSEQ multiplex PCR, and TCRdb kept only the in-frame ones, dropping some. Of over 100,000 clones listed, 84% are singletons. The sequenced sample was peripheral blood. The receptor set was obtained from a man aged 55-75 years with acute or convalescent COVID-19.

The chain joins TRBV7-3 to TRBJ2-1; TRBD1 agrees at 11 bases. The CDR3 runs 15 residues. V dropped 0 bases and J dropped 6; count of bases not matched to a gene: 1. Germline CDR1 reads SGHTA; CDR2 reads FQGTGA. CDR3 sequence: CASSLTGTGGNEQFF. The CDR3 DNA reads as TGTGCCAGCAGCTTAACCGGGACAGGGGGCAATGAGCAGTTCTTC.

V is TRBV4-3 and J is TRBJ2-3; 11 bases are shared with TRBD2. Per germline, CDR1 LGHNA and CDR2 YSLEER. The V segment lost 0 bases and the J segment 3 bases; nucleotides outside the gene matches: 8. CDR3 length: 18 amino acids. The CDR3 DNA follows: TGCGCCAGCAGCCAAGATCTAGCGGGAGGCCAAAAGACAGATACGCAGTATTTT. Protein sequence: CASSQDLAGGQKTDTQYF.

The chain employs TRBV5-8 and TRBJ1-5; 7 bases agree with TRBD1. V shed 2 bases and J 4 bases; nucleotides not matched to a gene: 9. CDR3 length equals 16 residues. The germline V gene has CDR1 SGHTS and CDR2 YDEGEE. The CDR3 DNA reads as TGTGCCAGCAGCTTAGAACAGGGGACGGGTAATCAGCCCCAGCATTTT. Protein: CASSLEQGTGNQPQHF.

The CDR3 loop is CATSDSIATNEKLFF. As DNA, the CDR3 is TGTGCCACCAGTGATTCCATAGCAACTAATGAAAAACTGTTTTTT. The gene calls are TRBV24-1 and TRBJ1-4; no clear D gene. Germline values: CDR1 KGHDR, CDR2 SFDVKD. With 2 bases removed from V and 0 bases from J, the gap between germline ends came to 6 bases. CDR3 length equals 15 residues.

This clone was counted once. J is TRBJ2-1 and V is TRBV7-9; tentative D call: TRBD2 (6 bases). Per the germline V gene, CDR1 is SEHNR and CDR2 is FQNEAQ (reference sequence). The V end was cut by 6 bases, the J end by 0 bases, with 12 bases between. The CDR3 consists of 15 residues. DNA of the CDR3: TGTGCCAGCAGGGTAGACGGGAGCTCCTACAATGAGCAGTTCTTC. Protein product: CASRVDGSSYNEQFF.

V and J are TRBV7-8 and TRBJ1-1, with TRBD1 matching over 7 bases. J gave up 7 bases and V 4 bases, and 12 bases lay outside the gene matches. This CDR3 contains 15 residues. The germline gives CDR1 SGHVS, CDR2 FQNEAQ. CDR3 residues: CASSYRQGMYSEAFF. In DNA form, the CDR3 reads TGTGCCAGCAGCTACCGACAGGGAATGTATAGTGAAGCTTTCTTT.

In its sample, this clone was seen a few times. DNA of the CDR3: TGTGCCAGCAGCGGGGACAGGAACGGCTACACCTTC. Its protein is CASSGDRNGYTF. This rearrangement joins TRBV2 to TRBJ1-2, with TRBD1 identical over 8 bases. CDR3 length: 12 amino acids. CDR1 and CDR2 from the germline V gene are SNHLY and FYNNEI. The V and J ends lost 6 bases and 8 bases, in that order; junction bases with no gene match: 5.

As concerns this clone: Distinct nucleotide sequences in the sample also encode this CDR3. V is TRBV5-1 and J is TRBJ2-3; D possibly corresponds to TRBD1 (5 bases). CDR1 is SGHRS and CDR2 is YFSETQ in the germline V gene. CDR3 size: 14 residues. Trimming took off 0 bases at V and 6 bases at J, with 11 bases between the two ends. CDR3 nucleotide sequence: TGCGCCAGCAGCTTGGGGCAGGGTGGGGATACGCAGTATTTT. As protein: CASSLGQGGDTQYF.

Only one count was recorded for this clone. CDR3 sequence (DNA): TGTGCCAGCAAGCCGGGAAACACAGATACGCAGTATTTT. Protein: CASKPGNTDTQYF. The gene calls are TRBV7-2 and TRBJ2-3; weak D call: TRBD2 (5 bases). V lost 7 bases, J lost 2 bases, and 10 bases lay in between. There are 13 residues in the CDR3. Germline CDR1 SGHTA, CDR2 FQGNSA.

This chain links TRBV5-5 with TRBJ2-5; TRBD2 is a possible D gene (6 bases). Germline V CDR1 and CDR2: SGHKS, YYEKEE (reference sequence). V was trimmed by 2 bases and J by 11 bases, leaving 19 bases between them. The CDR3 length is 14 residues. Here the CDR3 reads CASSFLAGDSPQYF. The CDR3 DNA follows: TGTGCCAGCAGCTTTCTAGCTGGGGACTCTCCTCAGTACTTC. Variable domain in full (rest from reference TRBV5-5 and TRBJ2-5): DAGVTQSPTHLIKTRGQQVTLRCSPISGHKSVSWYQQVLGQGPQFIFQYYEKEERGRGNFPDRFSARQFPNYSSELNVNALLLGDSALYLCASSFLAGDSPQYFGPGTRLLVL.

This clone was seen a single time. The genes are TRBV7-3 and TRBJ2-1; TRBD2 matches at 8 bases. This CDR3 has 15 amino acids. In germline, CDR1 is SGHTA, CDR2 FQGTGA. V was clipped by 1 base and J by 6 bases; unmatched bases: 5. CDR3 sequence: CASSLRIAGSNEQFF. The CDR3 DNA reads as TGTGCCAGCAGCTTAAGAATAGCGGGGTCCAATGAGCAGTTCTTC.

The CDR3 region is CASSLPGQGTVADTQYF. Here the CDR3 DNA reads TGTGCCAGCAGCCTCCCCGGACAGGGAACGGTCGCCGATACGCAGTATTTT. The J gene is TRBJ2-3, the V gene TRBV5-6, with 8 bases that match TRBD1. Germline assignment: CDR1 SGHDT and CDR2 YYEEEE. The V and J ends lost 4 bases and 6 bases, in that order; junction bases with no gene match: 16. This CDR3 contains 17 residues.

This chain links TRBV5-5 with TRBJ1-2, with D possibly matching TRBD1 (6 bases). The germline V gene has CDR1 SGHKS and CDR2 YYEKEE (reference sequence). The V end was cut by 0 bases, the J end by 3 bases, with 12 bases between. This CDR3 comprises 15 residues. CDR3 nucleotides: TGTGCCAGCAGCTTGGGGACAGAACTCGACTATGGCTACACCTTC. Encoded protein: CASSLGTELDYGYTF.

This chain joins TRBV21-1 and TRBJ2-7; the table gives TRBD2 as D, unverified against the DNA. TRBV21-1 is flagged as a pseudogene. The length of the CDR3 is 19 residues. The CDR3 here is CASSKVKTLGLAVSYEQYF. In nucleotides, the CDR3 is TGTGCCAGCAGCAAAGTAAAAACACTGGGACTAGCGGTCTCCTACGAGCAGTACTTC.

As DNA, the CDR3 is TGCAGCGTTGATCGGGGGGCGACTGAAGCTTTCTTT. Translating gives CSVDRGATEAFF. V is TRBV29-1 and J is TRBJ1-1; TRBD1 is a possible D gene (6 bases). The CDR3 is 12 residues long. Trimming took 3 bases from V and 5 from J, leaving 10 bases between them. CDR1 and CDR2 from the germline V gene are SQVTM and ANQGSEA.

CDR3 sequence: CASSRQDSPLHF. The CDR3 bases are TGTGCCAGCAGTAGACAGGATTCACCCCTCCACTTT. The chain is built from TRBV25-1 and TRBJ1-6; D perhaps matches TRBD1 (6 bases). V was pared by 5 bases and J by 8 bases, with 7 bases between. The CDR3 sequence is 12 residues long. The germline CDR1 and CDR2 sequences are MGHDK and SYGVNS.